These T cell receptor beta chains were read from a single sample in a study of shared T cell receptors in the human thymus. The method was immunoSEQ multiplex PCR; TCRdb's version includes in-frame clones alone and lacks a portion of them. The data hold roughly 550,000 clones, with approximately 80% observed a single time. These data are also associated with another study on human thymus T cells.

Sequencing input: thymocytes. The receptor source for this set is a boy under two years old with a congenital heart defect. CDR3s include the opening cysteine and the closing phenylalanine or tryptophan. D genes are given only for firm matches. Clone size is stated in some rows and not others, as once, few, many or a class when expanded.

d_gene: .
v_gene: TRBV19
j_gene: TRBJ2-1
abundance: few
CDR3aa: CASSDSRTDRKFF
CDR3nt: TGTGCCAGTAGTGATAGTCGGACAGATAGGAAGTTCTTC

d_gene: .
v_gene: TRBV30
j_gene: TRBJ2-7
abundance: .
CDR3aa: CAWSFRGQARMLSYEQYF
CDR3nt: TGTGCCTGGAGTTTCCGGGGACAAGCGAGGATGCTGTCCTACGAGCAGTACTTC

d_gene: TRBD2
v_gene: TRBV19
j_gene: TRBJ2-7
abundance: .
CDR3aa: CASSISTSGTRTYEQYF
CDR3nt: TGTGCCAGTAGTATAAGTACTAGCGGGACCAGAACCTACGAGCAGTACTTC

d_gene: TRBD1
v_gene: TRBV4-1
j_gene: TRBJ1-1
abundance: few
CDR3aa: CASSQDGDRETLGTEAFF
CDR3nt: TGCGCCAGCAGCCAAGATGGGGACAGGGAGACCCTCGGCACTGAAGCTTTCTTT

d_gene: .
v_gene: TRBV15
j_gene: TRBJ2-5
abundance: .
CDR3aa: CATSSVRRRETQYF
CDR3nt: TGTGCCACCAGCAGCGTTCGGCGGCGAGAGACCCAGTACTTC

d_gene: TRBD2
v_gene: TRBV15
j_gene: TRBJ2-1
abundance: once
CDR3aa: CATSRERGGGNEQFF
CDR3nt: TGTGCCACCAGCAGAGAAAGGGGCGGGGGCAATGAGCAGTTCTTC

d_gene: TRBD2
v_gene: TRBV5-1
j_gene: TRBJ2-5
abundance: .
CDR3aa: CASSLGPPTSGRPRTQYF
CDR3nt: TGCGCCAGCAGCTTGGGGCCCCCGACTAGCGGGAGACCCAGGACCCAGTACTTC

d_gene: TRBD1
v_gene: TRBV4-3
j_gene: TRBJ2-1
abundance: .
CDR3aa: CASSQDTGTGEDEQFF
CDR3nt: TGCGCCAGCAGCCAAGACACCGGGACAGGGGAGGATGAGCAGTTCTTC

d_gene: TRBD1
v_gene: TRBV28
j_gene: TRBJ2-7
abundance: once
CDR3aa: CASSLYKGTGAHEQYF
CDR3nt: TGTGCCAGCAGTTTATATAAGGGGACAGGGGCACACGAGCAGTACTTC

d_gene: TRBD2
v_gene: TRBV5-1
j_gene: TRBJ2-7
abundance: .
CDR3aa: CASSLGGGVEQYF
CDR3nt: TGCGCCAGCAGCTTGGGGGGGGGAGTCGAGCAGTACTTC

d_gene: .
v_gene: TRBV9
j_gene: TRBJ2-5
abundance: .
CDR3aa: CASSVEGRGNSKETQYF
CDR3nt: TGTGCCAGCAGCGTAGAAGGGCGGGGCAACTCGAAAGAGACCCAGTACTTC

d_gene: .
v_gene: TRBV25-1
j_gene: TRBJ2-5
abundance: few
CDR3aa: CASSWGGSEVAQETQYF
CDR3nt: TGTGCCAGCAGTTGGGGTGGGAGTGAGGTGGCCCAAGAGACCCAGTACTTC

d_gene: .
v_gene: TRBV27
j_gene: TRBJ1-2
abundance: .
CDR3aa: CASSFSETPSPYGYTF
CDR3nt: TGTGCCAGCAGTTTCTCCGAGACACCTTCCCCCTATGGCTACACCTTC

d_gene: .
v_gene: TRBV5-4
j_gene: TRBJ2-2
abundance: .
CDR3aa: CASSLYTSRVTTGELFF
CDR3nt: TGTGCCAGCAGTTTGTATACTAGCCGTGTCACCACCGGGGAGCTGTTTTTT

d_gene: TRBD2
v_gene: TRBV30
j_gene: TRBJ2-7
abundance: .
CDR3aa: CAWSVEGGPSSYEQYF
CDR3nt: TGTGCCTGGAGTGTTGAGGGAGGGCCGAGCTCCTACGAGCAGTACTTC

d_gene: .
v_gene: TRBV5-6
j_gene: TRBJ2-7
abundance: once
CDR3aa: CASSTWPGFTPYEQYF
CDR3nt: TGTGCCAGCAGCACCTGGCCAGGTTTCACCCCCTACGAGCAGTACTTC

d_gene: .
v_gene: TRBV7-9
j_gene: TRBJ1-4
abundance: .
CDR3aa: CASSCPREGLYEKLFF
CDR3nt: TGTGCCAGCAGCTGCCCCAGGGAAGGGCTTTATGAAAAACTGTTTTTT

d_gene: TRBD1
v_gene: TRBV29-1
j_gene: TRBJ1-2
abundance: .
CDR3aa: CSVERTGAGGYTF
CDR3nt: TGCAGCGTTGAAAGGACAGGGGCGGGGGGCTACACCTTC

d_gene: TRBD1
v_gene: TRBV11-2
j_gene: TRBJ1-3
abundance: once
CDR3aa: CASSPRGTASGNTIYF
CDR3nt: TGTGCCAGCAGCCCCAGGGGGACTGCCTCTGGAAACACCATATATTTT

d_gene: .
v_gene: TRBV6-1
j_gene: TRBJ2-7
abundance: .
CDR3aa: CASSEAVAKPSYEQYF
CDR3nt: TGTGCCAGCAGTGAAGCCGTGGCCAAACCTTCCTACGAGCAGTACTTC

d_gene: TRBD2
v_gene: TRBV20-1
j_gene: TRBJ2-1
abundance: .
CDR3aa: CSAPGGNEQFF
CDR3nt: TGCAGTGCCCCCGGGGGGAATGAGCAGTTCTTC

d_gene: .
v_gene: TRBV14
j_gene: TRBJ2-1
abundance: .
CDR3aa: CASSHPASGDEQFF
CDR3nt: TGTGCCAGCAGCCACCCAGCCTCGGGGGATGAGCAGTTCTTC

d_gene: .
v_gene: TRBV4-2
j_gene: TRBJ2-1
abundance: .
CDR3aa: CASSLVLGSSYNEQFF
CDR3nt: TGTGCCAGCAGCCTAGTACTAGGGAGCTCCTACAATGAGCAGTTCTTC

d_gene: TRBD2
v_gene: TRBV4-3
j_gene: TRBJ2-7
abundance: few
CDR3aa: CASSQDRTSGRTGEQYF
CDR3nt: TGCGCCAGCAGCCAAGATCGGACTAGCGGGAGAACGGGCGAGCAGTACTTC

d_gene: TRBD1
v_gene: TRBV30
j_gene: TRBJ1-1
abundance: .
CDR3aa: CAWTQGDTEAFF
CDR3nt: TGTGCCTGGACCCAGGGGGACACTGAAGCTTTCTTT

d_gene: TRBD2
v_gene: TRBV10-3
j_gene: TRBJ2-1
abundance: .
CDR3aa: CAISVRREPCDEQFF
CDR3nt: TGTGCCATCAGTGTGAGGCGGGAGCCGTGCGATGAGCAGTTCTTC

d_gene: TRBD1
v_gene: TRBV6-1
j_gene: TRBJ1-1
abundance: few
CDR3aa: CASSEARKGQGSFTEAFF
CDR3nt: TGTGCCAGCAGTGAAGCGCGGAAAGGACAGGGTTCTTTCACTGAAGCTTTCTTT